A single sample is the source of the 27 T cell receptor beta chains below, sequenced in a study of blood T cell repertoires in COVID-19 (dated by TCRdb to 2020 to 2021). To prepare the library, the immunoSEQ multiplex PCR assay was applied. This immuneACCESS table, as held by TCRdb, lists in-frame sequences with V and J called but not all clones. Of the missing ones, under half trace to an unresolved V gene in checked studies; the others have no known cause. The sample has about 190,000 clones on record, roughly 80% of them singletons. The top ten clonotypes cover about 18% of the sample. The material sequenced was peripheral blood. These receptors originate from a man aged 60 to 75 with active or convalescent COVID-19.

The rearrangement uses TRBV20-1 and TRBJ2-1; D uncertain. Trimming cost V 3 bases and J 0 bases, with 12 bases left between them. The CDR3 consists of 15 residues. Germline values: CDR1 DFQATT, CDR2 SNEGSKA (reference sequence). The CDR3 here is CSASFSTSSYNEQFF. DNA of the CDR3: TGCAGTGCTAGTTTCTCAACGAGCTCCTACAATGAGCAGTTCTTC.

This clone was observed a handful of times. The rearrangement joins TRBV28 to TRBJ2-2, with a tentative D call TRBD2 (6 bases). Germline lookup yields CDR1 MDHEN and CDR2 SYDVKM. Trimming took 7 bases from V and 2 from J, leaving 11 bases between them. The CDR3 length is 14 residues. The CDR3: CASIRDFNTGELFF. The DNA of the CDR3 is TGTGCCAGCATCCGGGACTTTAACACCGGGGAGCTGTTTTTT.

This clone was seen a handful of times. The chain uses TRBV7-2 and TRBJ1-6; D possibly corresponds to TRBD1 (5 bases). The CDR3 extends over 14 amino acids. Germline V CDR1 and CDR2: SGHTA, FQGNSA. The germline V and J ends were trimmed by 5 bases and 4 bases, with 9 bases remaining between them. In DNA form, the CDR3 reads TGTGCCAGCAGCGAGACAGCGTATAATTCACCCCTCCACTTT. It is translated as CASSETAYNSPLHF.

The chain joins TRBV6-2 or TRBV6-3 to TRBJ2-1; 12 bases match TRBD2. Trimming at V came to 5 bases and at J to 9 bases, leaving 5 bases not matched to a gene. Germline CDR1 MNHEY, CDR2 SVGEGT. The CDR3 is 14 amino acids. CDR3 region: CASSGTSGSREQFF. The CDR3 nucleotides read TGTGCCAGCAGTGGGACTAGCGGGTCGCGTGAGCAGTTCTTC.

V usage is TRBV27 and J usage is TRBJ2-7; D unresolved. V was shortened by 4 bases and J by 2 bases, with 9 bases between the two germline ends. This CDR3 is 13 amino acids long. Germline V gene data show CDR1 as MNHEY and CDR2 as SMNVEV (reference sequence). This CDR3 is CASSSIHTYEQYF. The DNA of the CDR3 is TGTGCCAGCAGTTCGATACACACCTACGAGCAGTACTTC.

The J gene is TRBJ2-3, the V gene TRBV5-6; weak D call: TRBD2 (5 bases). Germline CDR1 and CDR2: SGHDT and YYEEEE. V dropped 1 base and J dropped 2 bases, with 14 bases sitting between them. The CDR3 extends over 16 amino acids. The CDR3 DNA sequence: TGTGCCAGCAGCTTGTGGCTAGCAGAAATCACAGATACGCAGTATTTT. It is translated as CASSLWLAEITDTQYF.

A few counts support this clone. This rearrangement joins TRBV21-1 to TRBJ2-3; the table gives TRBD1 as D, unverified against the DNA. TRBV21-1 is an annotated pseudogene. This CDR3 is 17 amino acids long. CDR3 sequence reads: CASSVDRGRGGGDTQYF. CDR3 coding DNA: TGTGCCAGCAGCGTCGACAGGGGACGAGGCGGCGGAGATACGCAGTATTTT.

The chain joins TRBV29-1 to TRBJ1-4; no reliable D call. The germline V and J ends were trimmed by 3 bases and 4 bases, with 3 bases remaining between them. The CDR3 is 11 residues long. Germline V gene lookup returns CDR1 SQVTM and CDR2 ANQGSEA. The CDR3: CSVDLNEKLFF. The CDR3 coding sequence is TGCAGCGTTGACCTTAATGAAAAACTGTTTTTT.

This clone has only a few counts. The V call is TRBV27, the J call TRBJ1-5, with D uncertain. Trimming shortened V by 0 bases and J by 6 bases, and 12 bases separated the two germline ends. The CDR3 totals 15 residues. Germline CDR1 MNHEY, CDR2 SMNVEV (reference sequence). Here the CDR3 reads CASSLSPGNGQPQHF. The CDR3 DNA reads as TGTGCCAGCAGTTTATCCCCCGGGAATGGTCAGCCCCAGCATTTT.

This chain connects TRBV2 to TRBJ1-1; no clear D gene. CDR1 SNHLY and CDR2 FYNNEI come from the germline V gene. The CDR3 has 13 amino acids. V lost 5 bases and J 0 bases, leaving 7 bases between the germline ends. CDR3 sequence reads: CASSLIMNTEAFF. In nucleotides, the CDR3 is TGTGCCAGCAGTTTAATAATGAACACTGAAGCTTTCTTT. The entire variable domain, with the rest obtained from reference TRBV2 and TRBJ1-1, is as follows: EPEVTQTPSHQVTQMGQEVILRCVPISNHLYFYWYRQILGQKVEFLVSFYNNEISEKSEIFDDQFSVERPDGSNFTLKIRSTKLEDSAMYFCASSLIMNTEAFFGQGTRLTVV.

The chain uses TRBV7-3 and TRBJ2-5; TRBD2 aligns across 9 bases. Germline trimming cut 5 bases from V and 7 bases from J; bases unmatched to any gene: 8. This CDR3 is 14 amino acids long. In germline, CDR1 is SGHTA, CDR2 FQGTGA. This CDR3 reads CASSVSGRRATQYF. The CDR3 DNA reads as TGTGCCAGCAGCGTTAGCGGGAGAAGGGCGACCCAGTACTTC.

The chain couples TRBV3-1 (or the pseudogene TRBV3-2) to TRBJ1-5; D unresolved. The CDR3 contains 13 residues. Germline V gene lookup returns CDR1 LGHDT and CDR2 YNNKEL (reference sequence). The V gene lost 0 bases and the J gene lost 7 bases, with 7 bases spanning the gap. CDR3 residues: CASSQDPRQPQHF. CDR3 coding DNA: TGTGCCAGCAGCCAAGATCCCCGGCAGCCCCAGCATTTT.

The V gene is TRBV7-8, the J gene TRBJ2-4, with 7 bases aligning to TRBD1. Germline V gives CDR1 SGHVS, CDR2 FQNEAQ. Germline trimming cut 5 bases from V and 9 bases from J; bases unmatched to any gene: 13. The CDR3 runs 15 residues. The CDR3, as DNA: TGTGCCAGCAGCCTATCCACGGACAGGTCATTCATTCAGTACTTC. This gives the protein CASSLSTDRSFIQYF.

The V gene is TRBV6-2 or TRBV6-3, the J gene TRBJ1-4; D uncertain. The CDR3 is 15 residues long. Trimming pared 0 bases from V and 8 bases from J, leaving 13 bases between. The germline V gene has CDR1 MNHEY and CDR2 SVGEGT. The CDR3 bases are TGTGCCAGCAGTTACTCGAGACCCACTACAGAAAAACTGTTTTTT. Its protein is CASSYSRPTTEKLFF.

The rearrangement links TRBV11-2 to TRBJ2-7; TRBD2 is a possible D gene (5 bases). This CDR3 is 15 amino acids long. From germline, CDR1 is SGHAT and CDR2 FQNNGV. V was pared by 3 bases and J by 5 bases, with 17 bases between. The CDR3 protein is CASSFEASPGDEQYF. CDR3 nucleotide sequence: TGTGCCAGCAGCTTTGAAGCTAGCCCCGGGGACGAGCAGTACTTC.

The genes are TRBV7-8 and TRBJ2-7; 11 bases match TRBD2. The CDR3 covers 20 residues. V lost 3 bases to trimming and J lost 0 bases; unmatched junction nucleotides: 16. Germline values: CDR1 SGHVS, CDR2 FQNEAQ. CDR3 sequence reads: CASSLGRLAGLGKSSYEQYF. DNA of the CDR3: TGTGCCAGCAGCTTGGGGAGACTAGCGGGACTCGGTAAAAGCTCCTACGAGCAGTACTTC. The entire variable domain, with the rest obtained from reference TRBV7-8 and TRBJ2-7, is as follows: GAGVSQSPRYKVAKRGQDVALRCDPISGHVSLFWYQQALGQGPEFLTYFQNEAQLDKSGLPSDRFFAERPEGSVSTLKIQRTQQEDSAVYLCASSLGRLAGLGKSSYEQYFGPGTRLTVT.

This clone was seen a handful of times. This chain uses TRBV20-1 with TRBJ2-7; possible D gene TRBD1, 7 bases. Trimming took 3 bases from V and 2 from J, leaving 11 bases between them. Germline V gives CDR1 DFQATT, CDR2 SNEGSKA (reference sequence). The CDR3 is made up of 13 amino acids. The CDR3 loop is CSASQGEAYEQYF. CDR3 bases: TGCAGTGCTAGTCAGGGGGAGGCCTACGAGCAGTACTTC.

This chain links TRBV4-2 with TRBJ1-2; 7 nucleotides align to TRBD1. Germline assignment: CDR1 LGHNA and CDR2 YNFKEQ. The CDR3 totals 13 residues. The ends lost 3 bases at V and 12 bases at J; junction bases unmatched: 10. The CDR3 coding sequence is TGTGCCAGCAGCCAGTTCAGACAGGGAGATCACACCTTC. Its protein is CASSQFRQGDHTF.

The V gene is TRBV23-1, the J gene TRBJ2-2; 11 nucleotides agree with TRBD2. TRBV23-1 is given ORF status, its function remaining uncertain. CDR3 length equals 16 residues. The V and J ends lost 2 bases and 8 bases, in that order; junction bases with no gene match: 7. In DNA form, the CDR3 reads TGCGCCAGCAGTCAAATGGGACTAGCGGTTTCAGGGGAGCTGTTTTTT. Protein product: CASSQMGLAVSGELFF.

The chain recombines TRBV3-1 (or the pseudogene TRBV3-2) with TRBJ1-5; 7 nucleotides agree with TRBD1. Germline CDR1 LGHDT, CDR2 YNNKEL (reference sequence). J gave up 5 bases and V 5 bases, and 15 bases lay outside the gene matches. The CDR3 sequence is 17 residues long. This CDR3 is CASSDKCEGTEDQPQHF. As DNA, the CDR3 is TGTGCCAGCAGCGACAAGTGCGAGGGGACAGAGGATCAGCCCCAGCATTTT.

The chain couples TRBV7-9 to TRBJ1-1; D might be TRBD1 (6 bases). Germline CDR1 SEHNR, CDR2 FQNEAQ (reference sequence). The length of the CDR3 is 19 residues. With 5 bases removed from V and 0 bases from J, the gap between germline ends came to 25 bases. The CDR3 DNA is TGTGCCAGCAGCCCCCCCACCGGGACAAGGCCCCGCGTGAACACTGAAGCTTTCTTT. Encoded protein: CASSPPTGTRPRVNTEAFF.

This chain connects TRBV9 to TRBJ2-2; D is undetermined. CDR1 and CDR2 from the germline V gene are SGDLS and YYNGEE. V gave up 2 bases and J gave up 2 bases, with 7 bases separating them. This CDR3 is built from 14 residues. The chain's CDR3 is CASSVGHNTGELFF. Written as DNA, the CDR3 is TGTGCCAGCAGCGTGGGCCATAACACCGGGGAGCTGTTTTTT. Full variable domain (remainder filled in from reference TRBV9 and TRBJ2-2): DSGVTQTPKHLITATGQRVTLRCSPRSGDLSVYWYQQSLDQGLQFLIQYYNGEERAKGNILERFSAQQFPDLHSELNLSSLELGDSALYFCASSVGHNTGELFFGEGSRLTVL.

This clone was seen once. The chain uses TRBV19 and TRBJ2-1; TRBD2 agrees at 9 bases. This CDR3 contains 15 residues. V was clipped by 4 bases and J by 2 bases; unmatched bases: 3. The V gene's germline CDR1 is LNHDA and CDR2 SQIVND (reference sequence). CDR3 sequence (DNA): TGTGCCAGTAGTAAGGCTAGCGGGACCTACAATGAGCAGTTCTTC. This translates into CASSKASGTYNEQFF. Filled out from reference TRBV19 and TRBJ2-1, the complete variable domain reads DGGITQSPKYLFRKEGQNVTLSCEQNLNHDAMYWYRQDPGQGLRLIYYSQIVNDFQKGDIAEGYSVSREKKESFPLTVTSAQKNPTAFYLCASSKASGTYNEQFFGPGTRLTVL.

The chain links TRBV5-1 to TRBJ2-7; TRBD2 matches at 12 bases. Germline assignment: CDR1 SGHRS and CDR2 YFSETQ. This CDR3 contains 17 residues. The V segment lost 2 bases and the J segment 2 bases; nucleotides outside the gene matches: 8. Here the CDR3 reads CASSFASGRAWTYEQYF. In DNA, the CDR3 is TGCGCCAGCAGCTTCGCTAGCGGGAGGGCCTGGACCTACGAGCAGTACTTC.

The chain combines TRBV6-2 or TRBV6-3 with TRBJ1-1; D remains ambiguous. Germline V gene data show CDR1 as MNHEY and CDR2 as SVGEGT. The CDR3 totals 12 residues. V was pared by 5 bases and J by 5 bases, with 9 bases between. The CDR3 spells CASSIRRTEAFF. Written as DNA, the CDR3 is TGTGCCAGCAGTATACGGAGAACTGAAGCTTTCTTT.

The chain combines TRBV6-2 or TRBV6-3 with TRBJ1-6, with 7 nucleotides matching TRBD1. Germline loops: CDR1 MNHEY, CDR2 SVGEGT. CDR3 size: 18 residues. The V gene end was trimmed by 2 bases and the J gene end by 5 bases; junction bases not matched to a gene: 12. CDR3 amino acids: CASSYLRATGANNSPLHF. The CDR3 DNA is TGTGCCAGCAGTTACCTTCGAGCTACAGGGGCCAATAATTCACCCCTCCACTTT.

About this clone: The sample holds other DNA sequences that translate to the same CDR3. The chain uses TRBV28 and TRBJ2-7, with TRBD1 matching 7 bases. The CDR3 spans 14 residues. Germline V gives CDR1 MDHEN, CDR2 SYDVKM. The trim removed 6 bases at V and 2 bases at J, leaving 7 bases unmatched. The CDR3: CASRDDRVTYEQYF. The CDR3 DNA sequence: TGTGCCAGCAGGGACGACAGGGTAACCTACGAGCAGTACTTC.